This T cell receptor (beta chain) was recorded in a study of memory CD4+ T cells and cytomegalovirus serostatus. Study at large: Donors were healthy Belgian adults, some 10 CMV seropositive and around 24 seronegative. The study's findings and limits: The CMV-associated TCR signature appears largely within the CD4+ memory repertoire. About two fifths of the roughly 150 known CMV-associated TCRbeta sequences appeared in CD4+ memory.

With regard to this clone: Its antigen is still unknown.

TCRdb's table, derived via immunoSEQ multiplex PCR, lists solely in-frame clones and lacks some. The table has 50,000 or so clones, around 80% seen once. Deletions cut 3 bases from V and 8 bases from J, with 10 bases between. The CDR3 loop spans 12 amino acids. Germline V CDR1 and CDR2: MDHEN, SYDVKM. The sort gate was single viable CD3+CD4+CD8-CD45RO+ cells for memory CD4+ T cells. CD4+ T cells were isolated by positive magnetic selection. V gene TRBV28 combines with J gene TRBJ1-2; D is perhaps TRBD1 (5 bases). The sample was memory CD4+ T cells from blood. This receptor was obtained from an adult in good health and CMV-seronegative. The CDR3 loop is CASSFGGGGYTF. CDR3 nucleotide sequence: TGTGCCAGCAGTTTCGGGGGTGGGGGCTACACCTTC.